This TCR beta chain was captured in a study of shared clonotypes between healthy human individuals. Sequencing used immunoSEQ multiplex PCR; TCRdb keeps in-frame clones, though not all of them. The sample shows roughly 2.2 million clones, approximately 95% of them seen only once. Of note for this clone: Distinct nucleotide sequences in the sample also encode this CDR3.

The sequence was obtained from a man between 18 and 35 years old in good health. Some clones in this sample may be carry-over from other donors' samples. Source material: naive CD4+ T cells from PBMCs. The subset: CD45RA+ positively selected.

The CDR3 spells CASSYSGTDYGYTF. CDR3 DNA: TGTGCCAGCAGTTACTCGGGGACAGACTATGGCTACACCTTC. The J gene is TRBJ1-2, the V gene TRBV6-5, with 7 bases lining up with TRBD1. CDR1 is MNHEY, CDR2 SVGAGI, per germline. Unmatched junction bases numbered 1, after V lost 0 bases and J lost 3 bases. The CDR3 loop spans 14 amino acids.